Listed below are T cell receptor beta chains from one sample, sequenced in a study of cytomegalovirus exposure and HLA in healthy donors. Repertoires were generated with immunoSEQ multiplex PCR, while TCRdb's copy carries only in-frame clones and drops some. The sample records approximately 240,000 clones, approximately 84% being singletons. The sample was PBMCs. Every receptor here comes from a woman aged 40 to 55 in good health and CMV-seronegative. The CDR3 runs from the conserved cysteine through the conserved F or W. Fields, in order: V gene, J gene, clone size, D gene, CDR3 protein, CDR3 DNA. D genes are given only for firm matches. Part of the rows lack a size; the others show once, few, many or a class for expanded clones.

>TRBV27|TRBJ2-7|NA|NA
CASSITGYGEQYF
TGTGCCAGCAGTATCACAGGCTATGGCGAGCAGTACTTC
>TRBV5-4|TRBJ2-3|NA|NA
CASSSRDSSTDTQYF
TGTGCCAGCAGCTCCCGGGACTCGAGCACAGATACGCAGTATTTT
>TRBV6-5|TRBJ1-1|NA|TRBD1
CASSPRTGGTEAFF
TGTGCCAGCAGTCCCCGGACAGGAGGCACTGAAGCTTTCTTT
>TRBV11-3|TRBJ2-7|NA|NA
CASSLSDEQYF
TGTGCCAGCAGCTTATCCGACGAGCAGTACTTC
>TRBV29-1|TRBJ2-3|NA|TRBD2
CSVGNLAGGITDTQYF
TGCAGCGTTGGCAACCTAGCGGGGGGAATCACAGATACGCAGTATTTT
>TRBV30|TRBJ2-7|NA|NA
CAWSNGNSPLEQYF
TGTGCCTGGAGTAACGGGAACTCCCCTCTCGAGCAGTACTTC
>TRBV20-1|TRBJ2-5|NA|NA
CSAKGGETQYF
TGCAGTGCCAAGGGAGGAGAGACCCAGTACTTC
>TRBV18|TRBJ1-4|NA|TRBD1
CASSPTTGGRSEKLFF
TGTGCCAGCTCACCAACGACAGGGGGGCGGAGTGAAAAACTGTTTTTT
>TRBV28|TRBJ1-5|NA|TRBD1
CASSGQVPLQPQHF
TGTGCCAGCAGTGGACAGGTCCCCCTCCAGCCCCAGCATTTT
>TRBV10-2|TRBJ2-5|NA|NA
CASREQGPGSQETQYF
TGCGCCAGCAGGGAGCAGGGGCCAGGGAGTCAAGAGACCCAGTACTTC
>TRBV7-6|TRBJ2-2|NA|NA
CASSTRTATGELFF
TGTGCCAGCAGCACGCGGACAGCAACCGGGGAGCTGTTTTTT
>TRBV10-2|TRBJ2-1|NA|TRBD2
CASSDRAGRYNEQFF
TGCGCCAGCAGTGACCGAGCGGGGCGCTACAATGAGCAGTTCTTC
>TRBV7-2|TRBJ2-1|once|TRBD2
CASSNLGGSYNEQFF
TGTGCCAGCAGCAACCTCGGGGGGTCCTACAATGAGCAGTTCTTC
>TRBV6-5|TRBJ2-2|NA|NA
CASSYSTGVLTGELFF
TGTGCCAGCAGTTACTCGACGGGGGTACTCACCGGGGAGCTGTTTTTT
>TRBV27|TRBJ1-5|NA|TRBD1
CASSSQGLNNQPQHF
TGTGCCAGCAGTTCACAGGGGCTTAACAATCAGCCCCAGCATTTT
>TRBV11-2|TRBJ2-3|NA|TRBD2
CASSFHPSGGALGTDTQYF
TGTGCCAGCAGCTTTCACCCTAGCGGGGGGGCGTTAGGTACAGATACGCAGTATTTT
>TRBV7-6|TRBJ1-5|NA|NA
CASSPREGQPQHF
TGTGCCAGCAGCCCACGGGAGGGTCAGCCCCAGCATTTT
>TRBV27|TRBJ1-6|NA|TRBD1
CASRVGQGGSPLHF
TGTGCCAGTAGAGTCGGACAGGGTGGTTCACCCCTCCACTTT
>TRBV25-1|TRBJ2-3|NA|TRBD2
CASSEYLAGGPLTDTQYF
TGTGCCAGCAGTGAATACCTAGCGGGGGGCCCTTTAACAGATACGCAGTATTTT
>TRBV4-1|TRBJ1-4|NA|NA
CASSPSRGGEKLFF
TGCGCCAGCAGCCCTAGTAGGGGAGGTGAAAAACTGTTTTTT
>TRBV5-1|TRBJ2-7|NA|TRBD2
CASSFTSGANYEQYF
TGCGCCAGCAGCTTTACTAGCGGAGCCAATTACGAGCAGTACTTC
>TRBV18|TRBJ2-1|once|NA
CASSPRGGGYNEQFF
TGTGCCAGCTCACCTAGGGGCGGTGGATACAATGAGCAGTTCTTC
>TRBV7-9|TRBJ1-1|NA|TRBD1
CASSSSQGGQEAFF
TGTGCCAGCAGCTCGTCACAGGGGGGGCAGGAAGCTTTCTTT
>TRBV27|TRBJ2-7|NA|NA
CASSSSGLYEQYF
TGTGCCAGCAGTTCCTCAGGCCTCTACGAGCAGTACTTC
>TRBV5-1|TRBJ1-2|NA|NA
CASSGTGNYGYTF
TGCGCCAGCAGCGGTACAGGGAACTATGGCTACACCTTC
>TRBV28|TRBJ1-2|NA|NA
CASNQGPNRYTF
TGTGCCAGCAACCAGGGCCCTAATCGCTACACCTTC
>TRBV18|TRBJ1-6|once|TRBD1
CASSPITGAGDSPLHF
TGTGCCAGCTCACCGATCACAGGGGCTGGGGATTCACCCCTCCACTTT
>TRBV4-2|TRBJ2-7|NA|TRBD1
CASSQEPGQVYEQYF
TGTGCCAGCAGCCAAGAACCGGGACAGGTATACGAGCAGTACTTC
>TRBV5-8|TRBJ1-1|NA|TRBD1
CASSLEFRGSTEAFF
TGTGCCAGCAGCTTGGAATTCAGGGGGAGCACTGAAGCTTTCTTT
>TRBV5-5|TRBJ1-2|NA|NA
CASSLGQVNYGYTF
TGTGCCAGCAGCTTGGGACAGGTTAACTATGGCTACACCTTC
>TRBV5-4|TRBJ2-2|NA|TRBD2
CASSSWTSGGSTGELFF
TGTGCCAGCAGCTCCTGGACTAGCGGGGGGTCCACCGGGGAGCTGTTTTTT
>TRBV28|TRBJ1-5|NA|NA
CASSRGWGGLSNQPQHF
TGTGCCAGCAGTCGAGGGTGGGGTGGCCTTAGCAATCAGCCCCAGCATTTT
>TRBV18|TRBJ1-5|NA|TRBD1
CASSTLGQGDQPQHF
TGTGCCAGCTCAACCCTGGGACAGGGGGATCAGCCCCAGCATTTT
>TRBV6-1|TRBJ2-4|NA|TRBD1
CASSDRGGKNIQYF
TGTGCCAGCAGCGACAGGGGGGGCAAAAACATTCAGTACTTC
>TRBV13|TRBJ2-7|NA|NA
CASSLNEAQKPYEQYF
TGTGCCAGCAGCTTAAACGAGGCCCAAAAGCCCTACGAGCAGTACTTC
>TRBV6-1|TRBJ2-3|NA|TRBD2
CASRGAGDDTQYF
TGTGCCAGCCGGGGAGCGGGGGATGATACGCAGTATTTT
>TRBV2|TRBJ2-7|NA|TRBD1
CASSEAFGTGGNEQYF
TGTGCCAGCAGTGAAGCCTTCGGGACAGGGGGAAACGAGCAGTACTTC
>TRBV5-4|TRBJ1-1|NA|TRBD1
CASSPPPGQDTEAFF
TGTGCCAGCAGCCCACCGCCGGGACAGGACACTGAAGCTTTCTTT
>TRBV7-6|TRBJ2-5|NA|TRBD2
CASSSKPPVGLAGVQETQYF
TGTGCCAGCAGCTCAAAACCCCCTGTGGGACTAGCGGGGGTACAAGAGACCCAGTACTTC
>TRBV11-3|TRBJ2-1|NA|TRBD2
CASSSERGGRNEQFF
TGTGCCAGCAGCTCGGAGCGGGGGGGCCGCAATGAGCAGTTCTTC
>TRBV11-2|TRBJ1-1|NA|TRBD1
CASGKTGKNTEAFF
TGTGCCAGCGGCAAGACAGGGAAGAACACTGAAGCTTTCTTT
>TRBV18|TRBJ1-1|NA|TRBD1
CASSLQGGNTEAFF
TGTGCCAGCTCACTACAGGGGGGGAACACTGAAGCTTTCTTT
>TRBV4-3|TRBJ2-2|few|NA
CASSQDFSGELFF
TGCGCCAGCAGCCAAGACTTCTCCGGGGAGCTGTTTTTT
>TRBV11-3|TRBJ2-2|NA|NA
CASSLGGGGRSGELFF
TGTGCCAGCAGCTTAGGCGGAGGCGGTCGCTCCGGGGAGCTGTTTTTT
>TRBV30|TRBJ2-7|NA|TRBD1
CAWGPGQGGYEQYF
TGTGCCTGGGGCCCGGGACAGGGAGGCTACGAGCAGTACTTC
>TRBV6-5|TRBJ2-1|NA|TRBD2
CASIGAGGLNEQFF
TGTGCCAGCATTGGGGCGGGGGGCCTTAATGAGCAGTTCTTC
>TRBV9|TRBJ2-1|NA|TRBD1
CASSGGQGAFDEQFF
TGTGCCAGCAGCGGGGGACAGGGGGCTTTCGATGAGCAGTTCTTC
>TRBV5-1|TRBJ2-5|NA|TRBD2
CASSLRLAGGPRTTQYF
TGCGCCAGCAGCTTACGACTAGCGGGGGGGCCCCGGACGACCCAGTACTTC
>TRBV27|TRBJ1-2|NA|TRBD1
CASSKLDRGRYSLYGYTF
TGTGCCAGCAGCAAATTGGACAGGGGGCGGTATTCGCTCTATGGCTACACCTTC
>TRBV5-1|TRBJ1-1|once|TRBD1
CASSRSTGGIMNTEAFF
TGCGCCAGCAGCCGGTCGACAGGGGGCATAATGAACACTGAAGCTTTCTTT
>TRBV2|TRBJ2-5|NA|TRBD2
CARGGLAVETQYF
TGTGCCAGGGGGGGACTAGCGGTCGAGACCCAGTACTTC
>TRBV18|TRBJ2-1|NA|NA
CASSSTSLGQYIEQFF
TGTGCCAGCTCATCCACCTCCCTCGGACAGTACATTGAGCAGTTCTTC
>TRBV5-4|TRBJ2-7|NA|TRBD2
CASSLGASGGPVEQYF
TGTGCCAGCAGCTTGGGTGCTAGCGGGGGGCCTGTCGAGCAGTACTTC